This entry describes one T cell receptor (beta chain). This record comes from a study of blood T cell repertoires in COVID-19. Profiled with immunoSEQ multiplex PCR; TCRdb holds only in-frame clones, not every one. The profile shows approximately 450,000 clones, 80% to 90% of them singletons. The sample taken for sequencing was PBMCs or T cells enriched from blood (not recorded which). The clonotype originates from a man aged 25 to 40 who had recovered from COVID-19.

Written as DNA, the CDR3 is TGTGCCAGCAGCTTAACCGGTCAGGGTAGCGAGCAGTACTTC. It yields the protein CASSLTGQGSEQYF. The V call is TRBV7-3, the J call TRBJ2-7; D may be TRBD1 (5 bases). From germline, CDR1 is SGHTA and CDR2 FQGTGA. V dropped 0 bases and J dropped 6 bases, with 12 bases sitting between them. This CDR3 has 14 amino acids.